Listed here are 23 T cell receptor beta chains from one sample, sequenced in a study of blood T cells in healthy people across ages. Through a sample-barcoded 5' primer and a J-beta primer mix, a second PCR was run for roughly 7 to 11 cycles. TCRdb reprocessed the 5' RACE reads with MiXCR, giving one entry per CDR3 protein. This sample yields roughly 410,000 distinct CDR3 sequences, of which about 52% are seen a single time; under 65% belongs to the top ten. Sequencing used blood. These receptors all stem from a man in his 60s in good health.

This clonotype was observed many times. The chain uses TRBV7-2 and TRBJ2-3; 7 bases line up with TRBD2. V lost 5 bases, J lost 3 bases, and 5 bases stayed unmatched. Germline V gives CDR1 SGHTA, CDR2 FQGNSA. The CDR3 runs to 14 residues. The CDR3 loop reads CASSPGGGTDTQYF. Written as DNA, the CDR3 is TGTGCCAGCAGCCCTGGGGGGGGTACAGATACGCAGTATTTT.

The chain has TRBV6-5 and TRBJ2-5; D is unclear. The ends were cut back, 6 bases at V and 7 bases at J, with 15 bases in the middle. Germline CDR1 MNHEY, CDR2 SVGAGI. The CDR3 spans 13 residues. CDR3 sequence reads: CASSPPALGTQYF. CDR3 coding DNA: TGTGCCAGCAGCCCCCCTGCTCTCGGGACCCAGTACTTC.

As for this clonotype: One end of the junction is discordant with germline, which a read error may explain. The chain joins TRBV12-3 or TRBV12-4 to TRBJ2-5, with 7 bases aligning to TRBD2. The CDR3 has 14 residues. CDR3 sequence (DNA): TGTGCCGGCAGTCAAACAGCGGGACAAGAGACCCAGTACTTC. Residues: CAGSQTAGQETQYF.

This clonotype has more than one count but fewer than ten. The genes are TRBV6-2 or TRBV6-3 and TRBJ2-3; D possibly matches TRBD1 or TRBD2 (5 bases each). The CDR3 consists of 14 residues. Germline-derived CDR1 and CDR2 are MNHEY and SVGEGT. V dropped 6 bases and J dropped 6 bases, with 16 bases sitting between them. CDR3 nucleotides: TGTGCCAGCAGCCTCGGGGCACTTTTTGATACGCAGTATTTT. Protein sequence: CASSLGALFDTQYF.

Details on this clonotype: A read error may be the cause here, since a much bigger clone is one base away. The CDR3, as DNA: TGTGCCAGCAGTGGAAGGGACAGGGACATTCAGTACTTC. It translates to CASSGRDRDIQYF. The chain couples TRBV12-3 or TRBV12-4 to TRBJ2-4, with 9 bases matching TRBD1. V lost 5 bases to trimming and J lost 8 bases; unmatched junction nucleotides: 4. The CDR3 is made up of 13 amino acids.

The rearrangement joins TRBV15 to TRBJ2-7; 8 bases agree with TRBD2. Germline CDR1 reads LNHNV; CDR2 reads YYDKDF (reference sequence). The CDR3 runs to 15 residues. Germline trimming cut 3 bases from V and 0 bases from J; bases unmatched to any gene: 4. This chain's CDR3 is CATSRGGLASYEQYF. CDR3 coding DNA: TGTGCCACCAGCAGGGGAGGACTAGCCTCCTACGAGCAGTACTTC.

In nucleotides, the CDR3 is TGCAGCGTTGTTGAGCCTGGGTCTGGGGCCAACGTCCTGACTTTC. Translation gives CSVVEPGSGANVLTF. This chain joins TRBV29-1 and TRBJ2-6; D remains ambiguous. The CDR3 loop spans 15 amino acids. With 4 bases removed from V and 1 base from J, the gap between germline ends came to 11 bases. The germline V gene has CDR1 SQVTM and CDR2 ANQGSEA. The entire variable domain, with the rest obtained from reference TRBV29-1 and TRBJ2-6, is as follows: SAVISQKPSRDICQRGTSLTIQCQVDSQVTMMFWYRQQPGQSLTLIATANQGSEATYESGFVIDKFPISRPNLTFSTLTVSNMSPEDSSIYLCSVVEPGSGANVLTFGAGSRLTVL.

The J gene is TRBJ2-7, the V gene TRBV6-5; D is perhaps TRBD1 (5 bases). The CDR3 covers 14 residues. The germline CDR1 and CDR2 sequences are MNHEY and SVGAGI. V was trimmed by 6 bases and J by 4 bases, leaving 16 bases between them. CDR3 DNA: TGTGCCAGCAGAGCGCCAGGGTTTGGGTACGAGCAGTACTTC. Protein: CASRAPGFGYEQYF.

This chain links TRBV27 with TRBJ2-5; 8 bases align to TRBD2. The J call may be in error: the DNA end matches TRBJ2-7 better. This CDR3 is built from 13 residues. Germline lookup yields CDR1 MNHEY and CDR2 SMNVEV (reference sequence). CDR3 sequence: CASGGGRWSEQYF. The CDR3 region has the DNA TGTGCCAGCGGGGGCGGGAGGTGGTCCGAGCAGTACTTC.

The chain couples TRBV20-1 to TRBJ1-6; no firm D call. The CDR3 sequence is 13 residues long. V was trimmed by 7 bases and J by 3 bases, leaving 10 bases between them. Germline V gene sequence: CDR1 DFQATT, CDR2 SNEGSKA (reference sequence). DNA of the CDR3: TGCAGTGGTACGACCAACTATAATTCACCCCTCCACTTT. Encoded protein: CSGTTNYNSPLHF.

This clonotype was detected only once. The chain employs TRBV11-3 and TRBJ2-1; D is unresolved. Between the trimmed V and J ends, which lost 0 bases and 6 bases, there was a span of 6 bases. Germline-derived CDR1 and CDR2 are SGHNT and YENEEA. This CDR3 is 13 amino acids long. The CDR3 sequence is CASSLERTNEQFF. CDR3 coding DNA: TGTGCCAGCAGCTTAGAGCGGACCAATGAGCAGTTCTTC.

The chain is built from TRBV10-3 and TRBJ2-7; D may correspond to TRBD1 or TRBD2 (7 bases each). CDR3 length equals 14 residues. Per the germline V gene, CDR1 is ENHRY and CDR2 is SYGVKD. V was clipped by 6 bases and J by 1 base, with 13 bases between them. The CDR3 is CAISPRGGSYEQYF. The CDR3 nucleotides are TGTGCCATCAGCCCCAGGGGGGGTTCCTACGAGCAGTACTTC.

V is TRBV2 and J is TRBJ2-1, with D possibly matching TRBD1 (6 bases). CDR1 SNHLY and CDR2 FYNNEI come from the germline V gene. The CDR3 is made up of 13 amino acids. V shed 7 bases and J shed 4 bases, with 11 bases lying between them. CDR3 amino acids: CASKVTGYNEQFF. In nucleotides, the CDR3 is TGTGCCAGCAAGGTGACAGGATACAATGAGCAGTTCTTC.

Turning to this clonotype: A read error is possible here, since a much larger clone lies one base away. This chain connects TRBV7-2 to TRBJ1-2; D gene uncertain. This CDR3 contains 15 residues. CDR1 SGHTA and CDR2 FQGNSA come from the germline V gene. Trimming removed 1 base at V and 4 bases at J, with 13 bases between. DNA of the CDR3: TGTGCCAGCAGCTTAGGTTGCCAGGAGGGCTATGGCTACACCTTC. Amino acid sequence: CASSLGCQEGYGYTF.

The CDR3 DNA sequence: TGTGCCAGCACTCAGAGGGGAACCCTCTATGGCTACACCTTC. Its protein product is CASTQRGTLYGYTF. The V call is TRBV28, the J call TRBJ1-2; tentatively, D is TRBD1 (5 bases). CDR1 MDHEN and CDR2 SYDVKM come from the germline V gene. The V end lost 7 bases, the J end lost 4 bases, and 16 bases lay between the germline ends. The CDR3 is 14 amino acids.

There are a few counts of this clonotype. This rearrangement joins TRBV15 to TRBJ2-1, with D possibly TRBD1 on 5 matching bases. CDR1 and CDR2 from the germline V gene are LNHNV and YYDKDF (reference sequence). CDR3 size: 14 residues. V was pared by 2 bases and J by 8 bases, with 13 bases between. The CDR3 bases are TGTGCCACCAGCAGAAGGGGTCTAGGCCATGAGCAGTTCTTC. Protein product: CATSRRGLGHEQFF.

This clonotype has just a few counts. The gene calls are TRBV2 and TRBJ1-2; the D is unclear. Trimming took 3 bases from V and 7 from J, leaving 15 bases between them. CDR3 length equals 14 residues. CDR1 is SNHLY, CDR2 FYNNEI, per germline. The CDR3 region has the DNA TGTGCCAGCAGTGATGGAGAGTTTGCGGGTGGCTACACCTTC. It specifies CASSDGEFAGGYTF.

This clonotype appeared once. V is TRBV4-3 and J is TRBJ2-7; D gene unclear. CDR1 is LGHNA, CDR2 YSLEER, per germline. The CDR3 extends over 15 amino acids. V gave up 1 base and J gave up 3 bases, with 13 bases separating them. The CDR3: CASSQAVTRDYEQYF. DNA for the CDR3: TGCGCCAGCAGCCAAGCTGTAACAAGGGACTACGAGCAGTACTTC.

This clonotype was found many times. The V gene is TRBV6-1, the J gene TRBJ2-5, with D possibly TRBD2 on 6 matching bases. Per the germline V gene, CDR1 is MNHNS and CDR2 is SASEGT. V shed 4 bases and J shed 1 base, with 13 bases lying between them. This CDR3 region has 15 residues. CDR3 sequence (DNA): TGTGCCAGCAGTGCCCGGATAGCGGCCCAAGAGACCCAGTACTTC. Translation: CASSARIAAQETQYF.

This clonotype was detected ten times or more. The chain uses TRBV20-1 and TRBJ2-7; no definite D call. CDR3 length: 12 residues. CDR1 is DFQATT, CDR2 SNEGSKA, per germline (reference sequence). Trimming pared 1 base from V and 2 bases from J, leaving 6 bases between. CDR3 protein: CSARGFTYEQYF. DNA of the CDR3: TGCAGTGCTAGAGGCTTTACCTACGAGCAGTACTTC.

Comments on this clonotype: The junction and the germline gene differ at one end; a read error may be behind it. V is TRBV6-1 and J is TRBJ1-5; D is unclear. The CDR3 spans 15 residues. Germline assignment: CDR1 MNHNS and CDR2 SASEGT. Here the CDR3 DNA reads TGTGCCAGTAGTGAACAGCGGGCCGGCGGTCAGCCCCAGCATTTT. It encodes CASSEQRAGGQPQHF.

V gene TRBV5-6 combines with J gene TRBJ1-5, with D hard to call. CDR3 length: 16 residues. V was clipped by 0 bases and J by 0 bases, with 10 bases between them. From germline, CDR1 is SGHDT and CDR2 YYEEEE. This chain's CDR3 is CASSLGPPTSNQPQHF. The CDR3 coding sequence is TGTGCCAGCAGCTTGGGGCCGCCGACTAGCAATCAGCCCCAGCATTTT.

This clonotype occurred once. J is TRBJ1-3 and V is TRBV7-9; no firm D call. Germline loops: CDR1 SEHNR, CDR2 FQNEAQ (reference sequence). V lost 7 bases, J lost 2 bases, and 9 bases lay in between. The CDR3 spans 13 residues. This chain's CDR3 is CASKDLTGNTIYF. CDR3 nucleotide sequence: TGTGCCAGCAAGGATCTAACTGGAAACACCATATATTTT. Full variable domain (missing parts from reference TRBV7-9 and TRBJ1-3): DTGVSQNPRHKITKRGQNVTFRCDPISEHNRLYWYRQTLGQGPEFLTYFQNEAQLEKSRLLSDRFSAERPKGSFSTLEIQRTEQGDSAMYLCASKDLTGNTIYFGEGSWLTVV.